This TCR beta chain was identified during a study of blood T cell repertoires in COVID-19. Assay: immunoSEQ multiplex PCR; the TCRdb copy retains only in-frame clones and omits some. In the table there are some 110,000 clones, roughly 84% of which are singletons. Germline CDR1 and CDR2: SGHTA and FQGNSA. This CDR3 has 13 amino acids. Deletions cut 5 bases from V and 7 bases from J, with 12 bases between. This TCR came from a man aged 40-55 years with acute or convalescent COVID-19. The chain is built from TRBV7-2 and TRBJ1-5, with D unclear. What was sequenced was peripheral blood. The CDR3 sequence: CASSDRVHQPQHF. The CDR3 DNA is TGTGCCAGCAGCGACCGGGTGCACCAGCCCCAGCATTTT.